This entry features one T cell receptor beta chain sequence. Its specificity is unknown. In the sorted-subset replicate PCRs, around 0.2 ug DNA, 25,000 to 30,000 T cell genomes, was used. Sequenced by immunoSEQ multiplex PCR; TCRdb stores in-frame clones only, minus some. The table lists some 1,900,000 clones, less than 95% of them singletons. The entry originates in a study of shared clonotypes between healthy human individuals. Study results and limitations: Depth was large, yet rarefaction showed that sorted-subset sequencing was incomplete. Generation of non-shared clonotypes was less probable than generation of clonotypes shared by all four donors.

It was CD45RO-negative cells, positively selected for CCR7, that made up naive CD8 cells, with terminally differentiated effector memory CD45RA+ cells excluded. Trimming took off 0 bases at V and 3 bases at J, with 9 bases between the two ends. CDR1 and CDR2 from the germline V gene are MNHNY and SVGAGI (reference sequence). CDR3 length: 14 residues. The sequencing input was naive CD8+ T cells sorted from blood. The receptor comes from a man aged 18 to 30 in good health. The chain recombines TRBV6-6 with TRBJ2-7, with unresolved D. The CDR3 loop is CASSYSLTNYEQYF. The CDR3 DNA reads TGTGCCAGCAGTTACTCGCTGACCAACTACGAGCAGTACTTC.